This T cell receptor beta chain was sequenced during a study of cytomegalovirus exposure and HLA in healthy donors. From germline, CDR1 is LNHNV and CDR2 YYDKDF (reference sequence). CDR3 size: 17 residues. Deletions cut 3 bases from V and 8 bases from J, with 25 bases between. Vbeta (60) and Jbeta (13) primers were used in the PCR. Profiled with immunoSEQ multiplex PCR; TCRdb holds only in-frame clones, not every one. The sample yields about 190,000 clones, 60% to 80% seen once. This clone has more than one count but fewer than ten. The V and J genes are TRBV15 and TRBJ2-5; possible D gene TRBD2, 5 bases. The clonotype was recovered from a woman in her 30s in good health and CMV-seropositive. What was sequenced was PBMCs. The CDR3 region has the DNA TGTGCCACCAGCAGTTCAACCTCGCCGGCCAGAGGGAGAACCCAGTACTTC. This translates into CATSSSTSPARGRTQYF. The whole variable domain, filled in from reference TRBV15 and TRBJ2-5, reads DAMVIQNPRYQVTQFGKPVTLSCSQTLNHNVMYWYQQKSSQAPKLLFHYYDKDFNNEADTPDNFQSRRPNTSFCFLDIRSPGLGDTAMYLCATSSSTSPARGRTQYFGPGTRLLVL.